These 8 T cell receptor beta chains were sequenced from one sample in a study of breast tumors, draining lymph nodes, adjacent tissues. TCRdb ran MiXCR on the multiplex PCR reads and lists one entry per CDR3 protein. The data contain some 140,000 distinct CDR3 sequences, around 21% of them singletons. The lymph nodes were axillary draining lymph nodes from breast cancer patients. Sequences were obtained from axillary lymph node tissue. These receptors all stem from a female donor with breast cancer. Some clones in this sample may be carry-over from other donors' samples.

This clonotype was recorded at least ten times. The chain recombines TRBV7-9 with TRBJ2-5; D ambiguous. The CDR3 is 12 residues long. Germline CDR1 is SEHNR and CDR2 is FQNEAQ (reference sequence). Between the trimmed V and J ends, which lost 1 base and 5 bases, there was a span of 5 bases. CDR3 in DNA: TGTGCCAGCAGCTTAGGTCTGGAGACCCAGTACTTC. This encodes CASSLGLETQYF.

This clonotype was seen ten or more times. This chain uses TRBV20-1 with TRBJ1-2; 7 bases align to TRBD1. J gave up 3 bases and V 1 base, and 11 bases lay outside the gene matches. The CDR3 spans 16 residues. CDR1 DFQATT and CDR2 SNEGSKA come from the germline V gene (reference sequence). CDR3 sequence: CSARVRQGGSDYGYTF. CDR3 DNA sequence: TGCAGTGCTAGAGTTAGACAGGGAGGGTCAGACTATGGCTACACCTTC.

This clonotype was picked up many times. The chain carries TRBV9 and TRBJ2-3; D is perhaps TRBD1 (5 bases). The CDR3 extends over 13 amino acids. Trimming left V 3 bases short and J 2 bases short, with 7 bases between. Germline V CDR1 and CDR2: SGDLS, YYNGEE. CDR3 sequence (DNA): TGTGCCAGCAGCGAGACAGACACAGATACGCAGTATTTT. Amino acids: CASSETDTDTQYF.

The rearrangement uses TRBV6-1 and TRBJ2-2; 10 bases are shared with TRBD1. The germline V gene encodes CDR1 MNHNS and CDR2 SASEGT. The CDR3 has 17 amino acids. The V segment lost 5 bases and the J segment 2 bases; nucleotides outside the gene matches: 8. Written as DNA, the CDR3 is TGTGCCAGCAGTTGGCCCGGACAGGGGGGTAACACCGGGGAGCTGTTTTTT. This sequence encodes CASSWPGQGGNTGELFF.

This clonotype has ten or more counts. This rearrangement joins TRBV30 to TRBJ2-1, with TRBD2 identical over 13 bases. CDR3 size: 17 residues. Losses at the gene ends were 4 bases for V and 7 bases for J; bases not matched to a gene: 13. In germline, CDR1 is GTSNPN, CDR2 SVGIG (reference sequence). Here the CDR3 DNA reads TGTGCCTGGACCCAAGGACTAGCGGGAGCCCCTTGGAATGAGCAGTTCTTC. Protein: CAWTQGLAGAPWNEQFF.

This clonotype was detected many times. This chain uses TRBV4-2 with TRBJ2-7, with D perhaps TRBD2 (6 bases). V was trimmed by 0 bases and J by 5 bases, leaving 14 bases between them. This CDR3 has 15 amino acids. Germline CDR1 reads LGHNA; CDR2 reads YNFKEQ. CDR3 nucleotide sequence: TGTGCCAGCAGCCAAGAGCGGGAAATCTTCCACGAGCAGTACTTC. Protein sequence: CASSQEREIFHEQYF.

There are many counts of this clonotype. V gene TRBV4-2 combines with J gene TRBJ1-2; D gene unclear. CDR1 and CDR2 (germline): LGHNA, YNFKEQ. V dropped 1 base and J dropped 2 bases, with 14 bases sitting between them. The CDR3 is 16 residues long. DNA of the CDR3: TGTGCCAGCAGCCAAGTTGTTAGTCCAGACAACTATGGCTACACCTTC. Translating it yields CASSQVVSPDNYGYTF.

This clonotype occurred many times. The V gene is TRBV6-1, the J gene TRBJ2-2, with 7 bases aligning to TRBD2. Trimming at V came to 6 bases and at J to 3 bases, leaving 7 bases not matched to a gene. The germline CDR1 and CDR2 sequences are MNHNS and SASEGT. CDR3 length equals 15 residues. CDR3 bases: TGTGCCAGCAGGCTGGGGAGGGCCTACACCGGGGAGCTGTTTTTT. Translation gives CASRLGRAYTGELFF.